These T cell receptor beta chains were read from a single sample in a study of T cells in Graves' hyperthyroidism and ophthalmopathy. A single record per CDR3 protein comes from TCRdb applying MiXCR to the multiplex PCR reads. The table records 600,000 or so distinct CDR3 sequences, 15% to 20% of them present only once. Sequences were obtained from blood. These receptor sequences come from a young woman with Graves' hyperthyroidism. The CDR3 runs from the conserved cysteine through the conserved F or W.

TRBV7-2 CASSPGGDRYQPQHF
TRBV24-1 CATGPCPFLPPLDGYTF
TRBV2 CASMARGYEQYF
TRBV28 CASSFRAHLAYNSPLHF
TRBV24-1 CATSDYRDNEKLFF
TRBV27 CASRNHGQIYEQYF
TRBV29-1 CSVEETGSYEQYF
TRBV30 CAWSGLAGIEQFF
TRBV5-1 CASSANFDSSGNTIYF
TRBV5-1 CASSLLAGRTDTQYF
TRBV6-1 CASRPPQGANTGELFF
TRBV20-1 CSAGISDYNEQFF
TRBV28 CASGSSIQETQYF
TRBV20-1 CSAPPVGGLSTYNEQFF
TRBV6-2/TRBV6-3 CASSNRGDTQYF